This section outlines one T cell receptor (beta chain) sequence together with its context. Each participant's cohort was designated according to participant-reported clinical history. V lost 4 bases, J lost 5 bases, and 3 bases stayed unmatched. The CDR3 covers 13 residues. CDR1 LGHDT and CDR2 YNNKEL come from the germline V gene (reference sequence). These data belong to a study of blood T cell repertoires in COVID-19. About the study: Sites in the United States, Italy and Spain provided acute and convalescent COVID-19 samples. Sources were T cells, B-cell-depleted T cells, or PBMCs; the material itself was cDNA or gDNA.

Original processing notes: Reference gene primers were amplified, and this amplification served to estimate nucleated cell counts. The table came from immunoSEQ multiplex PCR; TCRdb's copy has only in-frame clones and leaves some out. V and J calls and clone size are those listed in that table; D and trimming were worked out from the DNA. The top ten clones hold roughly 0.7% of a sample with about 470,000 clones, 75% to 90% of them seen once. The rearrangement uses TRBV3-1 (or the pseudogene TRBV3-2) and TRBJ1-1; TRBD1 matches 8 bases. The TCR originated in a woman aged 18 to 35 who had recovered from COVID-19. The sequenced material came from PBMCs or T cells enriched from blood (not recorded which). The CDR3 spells CASSLRGQTEAFF. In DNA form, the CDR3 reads TGTGCCAGCAGCCTCAGGGGGCAAACTGAAGCTTTCTTT.